This T cell receptor (beta chain) stems from a study of cytotoxic CD8 clonotypes in ibrutinib-treated CLL. Across the study: Sample averages reached about 250,000 productive templates and almost 95,000 productive rearrangements. Whole-study findings and limits: Clonality went up at ibrutinib response and then declined back toward baseline at progression.

The CDR3 totals 15 residues. CDR1 and CDR2 (germline): SGHVS, FQNEAQ. Trimming shortened V by 0 bases and J by 3 bases, and 11 bases separated the two germline ends. Repertoires were generated with immunoSEQ multiplex PCR, while TCRdb's copy carries only in-frame clones and drops some. Of 100,000 to 150,000 clones detected, 80% to 90% appear once; the ten largest clones hold roughly 1.9%. Regarding this clone: Antigen: not known.

J is TRBJ1-2 and V is TRBV7-8; D call uncertain. The clonotype was recovered from a human donor with chronic lymphocytic leukemia. This specimen consisted of PBMCs, obtained after 24 months of ibrutinib treatment. The DNA for the CDR3 is TGTGCCAGCAGCTTAGCAGGTGCCGTCCACTATGGCTACACCTTC. This encodes CASSLAGAVHYGYTF.